These T cell receptor beta chains were read from a single sample in a study of blood T cell repertoires in COVID-19. Assay used: immunoSEQ multiplex PCR; TCRdb lists only in-frame clones, some missing. The table has around 260,000 clones, over 80% seen once. The sample was peripheral blood. These receptor sequences come from a man aged 60-69 years who had recovered from COVID-19. The CDR3 runs from the conserved cysteine through the conserved F or W. The D gene is left open where the match is weak. For some rows the clone size is stated as once, few or many, or as a class when expanded; others skip it.

clone_size	d_call	v_call	j_call	cdr3_aa	cdr3_nt
once	NA	TRBV5-4	TRBJ2-1	CASSLVAGEQFF	TGTGCCAGCAGCTTGGTTGCCGGTGAGCAGTTCTTC
NA	NA	TRBV10-3	TRBJ2-2	CAITTQNTGELFF	TGTGCCATCACCACACAGAACACCGGGGAGCTGTTTTTT
NA	NA	TRBV10-1	TRBJ2-5	CASSESTSKETQYF	TGCGCCAGCAGTGAGTCTACTAGCAAGGAGACCCAGTACTTC
NA	NA	TRBV14	TRBJ1-6	CASSHLADYNSPLHF	TGTGCCAGCAGCCACCTGGCAGACTATAATTCACCCCTCCACTTT
NA	NA	TRBV19	TRBJ2-3	CASSGEGAATWVDTQYF	TGTGCCAGTAGTGGAGAAGGAGCGGCCACCTGGGTAGATACGCAGTATTTT
NA	TRBD2	TRBV5-4	TRBJ2-7	CASSPQVAGDEQYF	TGTGCCAGCAGTCCCCAGGTAGCGGGAGACGAGCAGTACTTC
NA	NA	TRBV29-1	TRBJ1-2	CSVATEAGLVYTF	TGCAGCGTTGCAACCGAGGCGGGACTTGTTTACACCTTC
NA	TRBD1	TRBV18	TRBJ1-6	CASSVDRADSPLHF	TGTGCCAGCTCCGTGGACAGGGCTGATTCACCCCTCCACTTT
NA	TRBD1	TRBV29-1	TRBJ2-5	CSVAKGTGKETQYF	TGCAGCGTAGCCAAGGGGACAGGGAAAGAGACCCAGTACTTC
few	NA	TRBV5-1	TRBJ2-6	CASSPDTSGANVLTF	TGCGCCAGCAGCCCGGACACCTCTGGGGCCAACGTCCTGACTTTC
NA	NA	TRBV7-2	TRBJ1-2	CASSVRWAGVSYGYTF	TGTGCCAGCAGCGTACGATGGGCAGGGGTTAGCTATGGCTACACCTTC
NA	NA	TRBV6-6	TRBJ1-2	CASGQTADGNYGYTF	TGTGCCAGCGGCCAGACTGCCGACGGCAACTATGGCTACACCTTC
NA	TRBD2	TRBV7-8	TRBJ2-7	CASSLALGGTVSYEQYF	TGTGCCAGCAGCTTAGCGCTCGGGGGGACTGTCTCCTACGAGCAGTACTTC
NA	TRBD2	TRBV7-9	TRBJ2-2	CASSLGAGGTGELFF	TGTGCCAGCAGCTTAGGTGCGGGAGGTACCGGGGAGCTGTTTTTT
NA	NA	TRBV18	TRBJ2-3	CASSPTGPALSSTDTQYF	TGTGCCAGCTCACCCACAGGGCCCGCTCTTTCTAGCACAGATACGCAGTATTTT
NA	TRBD2	TRBV4-1	TRBJ2-7	CASRRTSGDTYEQYF	TGCGCCAGCAGGCGGACTAGCGGGGACACCTACGAGCAGTACTTC
NA	TRBD2	TRBV29-1	TRBJ2-4	CSVEGPGGNKNIQYF	TGCAGCGTTGAAGGCCCGGGGGGAAACAAAAACATTCAGTACTTC
NA	TRBD1	TRBV7-9	TRBJ1-1	CASSAWTGRTEAFF	TGTGCCAGCAGCGCCTGGACAGGGCGGACTGAAGCTTTCTTT
NA	NA	TRBV10-3	TRBJ2-4	CAISEIGPPLNIQYF	TGTGCCATCAGTGAAATTGGGCCACCCCTTAACATTCAGTACTTC
NA	TRBD1	TRBV5-1	TRBJ1-4	CASSPAGTAYEKLFF	TGCGCCAGCAGCCCCGCCGGGACAGCTTATGAAAAACTGTTTTTT
NA	NA	TRBV7-8	TRBJ2-5	CASSLEKRETQYF	TGTGCCAGCAGCTTAGAAAAGCGGGAGACCCAGTACTTC
NA	TRBD1	TRBV7-8	TRBJ2-7	CASSLEFRGLSEQYF	TGTGCCAGCAGCTTAGAGTTCAGGGGGCTTAGCGAGCAGTACTTC
NA	NA	TRBV5-1	TRBJ2-5	CASSWALKETQYF	TGCGCCAGCAGCTGGGCCCTGAAAGAGACCCAGTACTTC
NA	NA	TRBV5-1	TRBJ1-2	CASSLEREEYGYTF	TGCGCCAGCAGCTTGGAGAGGGAAGAGTATGGCTACACCTTC
NA	NA	TRBV27	TRBJ1-3	CASSSVAGIAGNTIYF	TGTGCCAGCAGTTCAGTAGCAGGGATAGCTGGAAACACCATATATTTT
once	TRBD1	TRBV7-9	TRBJ2-7	CASSTSGTGGDEQYF	TGTGCCAGCAGCACCAGCGGGACAGGGGGCGACGAGCAGTACTTC
NA	TRBD2	TRBV24-1	TRBJ2-1	CATSAGTSGSLDEQFF	TGTGCCACCAGTGCCGGGACTAGCGGGAGTTTGGATGAGCAGTTCTTC
NA	TRBD1	TRBV6-5	TRBJ1-5	CASSQNRGINQPQHF	TGTGCCAGCAGTCAAAACAGGGGGATTAATCAGCCCCAGCATTTT
few	TRBD1	TRBV5-4	TRBJ1-2	CASSRQGAVYGYTF	TGTGCCAGCAGTCGTCAGGGGGCGGTCTATGGCTACACCTTC
NA	NA	TRBV28	TRBJ1-2	CASTSNRGYTF	TGTGCCAGCACCTCAAACAGAGGCTACACCTTC
NA	NA	TRBV5-5	TRBJ1-6	CASSLPQGQLHF	TGTGCCAGCAGCTTGCCTCAGGGGCAGCTCCACTTT
NA	NA	TRBV10-1	TRBJ1-1	CASSESQGGTEAFF	TGCGCCAGCAGTGAGTCTCAGGGAGGGACTGAAGCTTTCTTT
NA	NA	TRBV15	TRBJ2-2	CATSPRVSGELFF	TGTGCCACCAGCCCCCGCGTTTCTGGGGAGCTGTTTTTT
once	NA	TRBV21-1	TRBJ2-3	CASSKRAGGDTQYF	TGTGCCAGCAGCAAGCGAGCGGGGGGGGATACGCAGTATTTT
NA	TRBD2	TRBV5-1	TRBJ2-5	CAKPHRGASGKKETQYF	TGCGCCAAACCCCACCGGGGGGCTAGCGGGAAGAAAGAGACCCAGTACTTC
NA	NA	TRBV19	TRBJ1-1	CASSIDRMNTEAFF	TGTGCCAGTAGTATCGACAGGATGAACACTGAAGCTTTCTTT
NA	TRBD1	TRBV10-1	TRBJ2-5	CASSSQGARETQYF	TGCGCCAGCAGTAGCCAGGGGGCTCGGGAGACCCAGTACTTC
NA	TRBD1	TRBV5-1	TRBJ1-4	CASSQGQENEKLFF	TGCGCCAGCAGCCAGGGACAGGAGAATGAAAAACTGTTTTTT
NA	TRBD2	TRBV25-1	TRBJ2-1	CASSEALAGGRYEQFF	TGTGCCAGCAGTGAAGCACTAGCGGGAGGGAGGTATGAGCAGTTCTTC
NA	TRBD2	TRBV9	TRBJ2-3	CASSVVPSGGGDTQYF	TGTGCCAGCAGCGTAGTTCCTAGCGGGGGGGGCGATACGCAGTATTTT
NA	NA	TRBV18	TRBJ2-6	CASSALVRSGANVLTF	TGTGCCAGCTCAGCCCTAGTCCGCTCTGGGGCCAACGTCCTGACTTTC
NA	TRBD1	TRBV18	TRBJ2-1	CASSPSGGSAFLNEQFF	TGTGCCAGCTCACCATCAGGGGGTAGCGCATTCCTCAATGAGCAGTTCTTC
NA	NA	TRBV12-3/TRBV12-4	TRBJ1-2	CASSIYGYTF	TGTGCCAGCAGCATTTATGGCTACACCTTC
NA	NA	TRBV19	TRBJ2-4	CASSTGLNIQYF	TGTGCCAGCTCGACAGGACTAAACATTCAGTACTTC
few	NA	TRBV10-3	TRBJ2-2	CAISEPGIGNTGELFF	TGTGCCATCAGTGAGCCCGGGATAGGTAACACCGGGGAGCTGTTTTTT
NA	TRBD2	TRBV2	TRBJ2-3	CASSKGLAGLTDTQYF	TGTGCCAGCTCCAAAGGACTAGCGGGACTCACAGATACGCAGTATTTT
few	TRBD1	TRBV5-1	TRBJ1-1	CASSPTGGNTEAFF	TGCGCCAGCAGCCCGACAGGGGGCAACACTGAAGCTTTCTTT
NA	NA	TRBV6-5	TRBJ1-6	CASTPDSPPSPLHF	TGTGCCAGCACTCCTGACAGTCCCCCGTCACCCCTCCACTTT
NA	NA	TRBV7-3	TRBJ2-3	CASSIGGAPYTQYF	TGTGCCAGCAGCATTGGAGGGGCCCCGTATACGCAGTATTTT
NA	TRBD1	TRBV6-5	TRBJ1-2	CASRRPDREDYGYTF	TGTGCCAGCAGACGACCGGACAGGGAGGACTATGGCTACACCTTC
NA	TRBD1	TRBV11-2	TRBJ1-1	CASSLHGQGNTEAFF	TGTGCCAGCAGCTTACACGGACAGGGGAACACTGAAGCTTTCTTT
NA	TRBD1	TRBV24-1	TRBJ2-5	CATSDSGTGVQETQYF	TGTGCCACCAGTGATTCGGGGACAGGGGTCCAAGAGACCCAGTACTTC
NA	TRBD1	TRBV6-1	TRBJ1-3	CASSGRANRGFGNTIYF	TGTGCCAGCAGTGGCAGAGCCAACAGGGGGTTTGGAAACACCATATATTTT
NA	NA	TRBV14	TRBJ1-4	CASSSTEDPKEKLFF	TGTGCCAGCAGCTCTACGGAGGATCCCAAAGAAAAACTGTTTTTT
NA	TRBD2	TRBV5-6	TRBJ2-1	CASLRAGGANEQFF	TGTGCCAGCCTGCGAGCGGGAGGGGCCAATGAGCAGTTCTTC
NA	TRBD2	TRBV5-4	TRBJ2-3	CASSLGLAGSTDTQYF	TGTGCCAGCAGCCTAGGACTAGCGGGGAGCACAGATACGCAGTATTTT
NA	TRBD2	TRBV5-5	TRBJ2-2	CASSLIERGVGELFF	TGTGCCAGCAGCTTGATTGAGCGGGGTGTCGGGGAGCTGTTTTTT